This TCR beta chain was documented in a study of vaccination effects on CD4 cells after COVID-19. Study results and limitations: Marked clonal contraction of infection- and vaccine-induced clones was seen late after vaccination.

CDR1 and CDR2 from the germline V gene are LGHNA and YNFKEQ. Trimming stripped 3 bases from V and 3 bases from J, with 14 bases between. The CDR3 runs 15 residues. At the end of 10 days of culture, CD4+ T cells were isolated. Documented for the person is a PCR-confirmed SARS-CoV-2 infection occurring between March and December 2020. Each participant received a vaccine that was either BNT162b2 or mRNA-1273, given as two doses. Measured with immunoSEQ multiplex PCR; TCRdb has only the in-frame clones, and not every one. The data show around 44,000 clones, approximately 82% seen once. With respect to this clone: Antigen: not known.

Sequencing was performed on CD4+ T cells from PBMCs cultured without peptide, taken after COVID-19 vaccination. The origin of this receptor is a human donor who had a prior SARS-CoV-2 infection. The chain recombines TRBV4-2 with TRBJ1-2, with D unclear. CDR3 nucleotides: TGTGCCAGCAGCCAGGCCAGGACGGACTACTATGGCTACACCTTC. It encodes CASSQARTDYYGYTF.